This T cell receptor (beta chain) was found in a study of shared clonotypes between healthy human individuals. Assay: immunoSEQ multiplex PCR; the TCRdb copy retains only in-frame clones and omits some. The data hold roughly 1,000,000 clones, with 70% to 80% observed a single time. This CDR3 has 14 residues. The V and J ends lost 6 bases and 5 bases, in that order; junction bases with no gene match: 9. Germline CDR1 reads MDHEN; CDR2 reads SYDVKM. Sequencing was done on a sample of memory CD4+ T cells from PBMCs. Subset given: CD45RA-negative fraction. This TCR came from a man younger than 35 in good health. Some clones in this sample may be carry-over from other donors' samples. The chain links TRBV28 to TRBJ1-2; 7 bases map to TRBD1. The CDR3 here is CASRSTRTGYGYTF. In DNA form, the CDR3 reads TGTGCCAGCAGGTCGACCCGGACAGGATATGGCTACACCTTC.